This T cell receptor beta chain originates from a study of blood T cell repertoires in COVID-19. The overall study: The analysed material was cDNA or gDNA that came from T cells, B-cell-depleted T cells, or PBMCs.

As handled by the study authors: Amplifying reference gene primers gave estimates of nucleated cell counts. Generated by immunoSEQ multiplex PCR, the TCRdb table keeps only in-frame clones and is missing some. V and J calls and clone size are those listed in that table; D and trimming were worked out from the DNA. The data hold 300,000 to 400,000 clones, with around 91% observed a single time. The CDR3 consists of 12 residues. The germline gives CDR1 LNHNV, CDR2 YYDKDF (reference sequence). The junction had 2 bases not matched to a gene; V was cut back by 1 base and J by 10 bases. Sequenced input: peripheral blood. The receptor comes from a woman aged 18-35 years who had recovered from COVID-19. The chain joins TRBV15 to TRBJ1-1; 8 bases map to TRBD1. CDR3 region: CATSRGQGLAFF. CDR3 in DNA: TGTGCCACCAGCAGAGGACAGGGGCTAGCTTTCTTT.